The entry below gives a single T cell receptor beta chain sequence along with its context. Antigen specificity is unknown. These data belong to a study of CD8 T cells in ankylosing spondylitis. TCRdb recomputed calls from the 5' RACE reads with MiXCR, one row per CDR3 protein. The repertoire has some 840,000 distinct CDR3 sequences, approximately 12% of them found once; the top ten carry 0.51%. The CDR3 runs to 13 residues. V was clipped by 5 bases and J by 6 bases; unmatched bases: 5. CDR1 and CDR2 from the germline V gene are DFQATT and SNEGSKA (reference sequence). Study-wide results and limits: Disease-linked clones reportedly showed significant enrichment in matched ankylosing spondylitis synovial fluid. Typical of ankylosing spondylitis blood, it appeared, was a TCR beta motif of roughly eight highly homologous variants. Reports of some motif variants in reactive arthritis synovial fluid and blood predate this one. Disease-linked clones bore a CD8+ phenotype and were relatively rare in peripheral blood.

The clonotype was recovered from a male donor with ankylosing spondylitis. The source material was blood, either unsorted or a sorted T cell fraction (not recorded which). V usage is TRBV20-1 and J usage is TRBJ2-4; 9 positions match TRBD1. The CDR3 DNA follows: TGCAGTGCTGAGGGGACAGGGCGAAACATTCAGTACTTC. It specifies CSAEGTGRNIQYF.